The 23 T cell receptor beta chains in this list originate from one sample, sequenced in a study of human T cells and chemical hapten exposure. Time point: patch test 2, 6 weeks after DPC sensitization. Treatment given: therapeutic diphenylcyclopropenone sensitization with weekly scalp DPC. TCRdb re-called the RACE reads with MiXCR, one entry per CDR3 protein. The sample has 90,000 to 110,000 distinct CDR3 sequences, 9.2% seen once. This material consisted of whole blood, taken in connection with sensitization to the hapten diphenylcyclopropenone (DPC). Source of these receptors: a woman between 35 and 50 years old with alopecia areata. Some clones in this sample may be carry-over from other donors' samples.

In its sample, this clonotype was seen many times. The CDR3: CSARRKDRVNEQFF. DNA for the CDR3: TGCAGTGCTAGACGAAAAGACAGGGTCAATGAGCAGTTCTTC. The chain has TRBV20-1 and TRBJ2-1; 7 nucleotides agree with TRBD1. Germline CDR1 is DFQATT and CDR2 is SNEGSKA (reference sequence). This CDR3 region has 14 residues. The junction had 7 bases not matched to a gene; V was cut back by 2 bases and J by 6 bases.

This clonotype was detected many times. This sequence joins TRBV12-3 or TRBV12-4 and TRBJ1-4; D remains unclear. V dropped 4 bases and J dropped 0 bases, with 6 bases sitting between them. The CDR3 consists of 14 residues. The CDR3 sequence is CASSSTATNEKLFF. The CDR3 nucleotides read TGTGCCAGCAGTTCGACTGCAACTAATGAAAAACTGTTTTTT.

The chain employs TRBV6-2 or TRBV6-3 and TRBJ2-3; perhaps TRBD1 as D (5 bases). The CDR3 runs to 10 residues. Germline CDR1 MNHEY, CDR2 SVGEGT. Trimming stripped 4 bases from V and 9 bases from J, with 5 bases between. In DNA form, the CDR3 reads TGTGCCAGCAGTTCAGGGACGCAGTATTTT. Translated, it gives CASSSGTQYF.

Comments on this clonotype: A read error may be the cause here, since a much bigger clone is one base away. The missing conserved phenylalanine or tryptophan at the end of this CDR3 makes a read error likely. V and J are TRBV7-9 and TRBJ2-7; 11 bases match TRBD1. The CDR3 has 18 residues. The germline gives CDR1 SEHNR, CDR2 FQNEAQ (reference sequence). After removal of 5 bases from V and 2 bases from J, the junction contained 14 bases not matched to a gene. For the CDR3, the DNA is TGTGCCAGCAGCCCACGGAACGGGGGACAGGGGGAACCCTACGAGCAGTACTTA. Residues: CASSPRNGGQGEPYEQYL.

This rearrangement joins TRBV3-1 to TRBJ2-4; D is ambiguous. This CDR3 is built from 13 residues. Germline CDR1 and CDR2: LGHDT and YNNKEL (reference sequence). Trimming shortened V by 0 bases and J by 7 bases, and 7 bases separated the two germline ends. CDR3 in amino acids: CASSQDRANIQYF. CDR3 coding DNA: TGTGCCAGCAGCCAAGATAGGGCCAACATTCAGTACTTC. The full variable domain, rest sourced from reference TRBV3-1 and TRBJ2-4, is DTAVSQTPKYLVTQMGNDKSIKCEQNLGHDTMYWYKQDSKKFLKIMFSYNNKELIINETVPNRFSPKSPDKAHLNLHINSLELGDSAVYFCASSQDRANIQYFGAGTRLSVL.

The genes are TRBV28 and TRBJ1-2, with 7 bases lining up with TRBD1. Per germline, CDR1 MDHEN and CDR2 SYDVKM. The ends lost 4 bases at V and 4 bases at J; junction bases unmatched: 6. This CDR3 region has 14 residues. The CDR3 loop is CASSSPTGPYGYTF. CDR3 nucleotide sequence: TGTGCCAGCAGTTCTCCGACAGGGCCCTATGGCTACACCTTC.

Only a few counts were recorded for this clonotype. The chain combines TRBV7-9 with TRBJ2-1, with a weak D call TRBD1 (5 bases). Trimming cost V 1 base and J 8 bases, with 12 bases left between them. The CDR3 covers 14 residues. Germline V lookup: CDR1 SEHNR, CDR2 FQNEAQ (reference sequence). Here the CDR3 DNA reads TGTGCCAGCAGCTTAGTATGGACACCGGATGAGCAGTTCTTC. Amino acid sequence: CASSLVWTPDEQFF.

The J gene is TRBJ2-3, the V gene TRBV7-2; the D is unclear. Germline V gives CDR1 SGHTA, CDR2 FQGNSA. The CDR3 has 14 residues. V was pared by 0 bases and J by 2 bases, with 6 bases between. CDR3 sequence: CASSLAPVTDTQYF. CDR3 DNA sequence: TGTGCCAGCAGCTTAGCGCCGGTCACAGATACGCAGTATTTT.

Comment on this clonotype: This could be a read error, since a much larger clone is one nucleotide away. The chain combines TRBV9 with TRBJ2-3; D is uncertain. The germline CDR1 and CDR2 sequences are SGDLS and YYNGEE. This CDR3 spans 14 amino acids. The CDR3 sequence is CASSVGPSTDKQYF. The CDR3 DNA follows: TGTGCCAGCAGCGTGGGCCCGAGCACAGATAAGCAGTATTTT.

The sample holds many counts of this clonotype. The V call is TRBV9, the J call TRBJ1-1, with no clear D. The CDR3 extends over 12 amino acids. V was cut by 1 base and J by 4 bases, with 5 bases left in between. Per the germline V gene, CDR1 is SGDLS and CDR2 is YYNGEE. CDR3 protein: CASSVHGTEAFF. The CDR3 DNA sequence: TGTGCCAGCAGCGTACACGGCACTGAAGCTTTCTTT.

This clonotype has at least ten counts. CDR3 protein: CASSLIGGTTYEQYF. In DNA, the CDR3 is TGTGCCAGCAGCTTAATAGGGGGTACGACCTACGAGCAGTACTTC. The chain has TRBV7-6 and TRBJ2-7, with a weak D call TRBD1 (6 bases). Germline CDR1 reads SGHVS; CDR2 reads FNYEAQ. The CDR3 consists of 15 residues. Trimming took off 2 bases at V and 2 bases at J, with 13 bases between the two ends.

The J gene is TRBJ2-1, the V gene TRBV6-2 or TRBV6-3; maybe TRBD2 (5 bases). CDR3 length equals 12 residues. Germline values: CDR1 MNHEY, CDR2 SVGEGT. V gave up 3 bases and J gave up 8 bases, with 8 bases separating them. For the CDR3, the DNA is TGTGCCAGCAGTTATTCCGGGGATGAGCAGTTCTTC. Translated, it gives CASSYSGDEQFF.

The chain uses TRBV6-1 and TRBJ2-1; TRBD2 aligns across 11 bases. Per germline, CDR1 MNHNS and CDR2 SASEGT. The CDR3 contains 17 residues. J was trimmed by 6 bases and V by 4 bases; bases with no gene match: 11. The CDR3 sequence is CASSGHLAGGPRNEQFF. The DNA for the CDR3 is TGTGCCAGCAGTGGGCATCTAGCGGGGGGCCCTCGCAATGAGCAGTTCTTC.

The chain links TRBV4-1 to TRBJ2-7; 8 nucleotides line up with TRBD2. CDR3 length: 16 amino acids. The junction had 11 bases not matched to a gene; V was cut back by 0 bases and J by 7 bases. Germline CDR1 reads MGHRA; CDR2 reads YSYEKL. CDR3 sequence reads: CASSQDPGLAPREQYF. In DNA, the CDR3 is TGCGCCAGCAGCCAAGATCCAGGACTAGCTCCTCGTGAGCAGTACTTC.

This rearrangement joins TRBV5-1 to TRBJ2-5; 7 bases map to TRBD2. Losses at the gene ends were 4 bases for V and 1 base for J; bases not matched to a gene: 4. The CDR3 is 14 amino acids. CDR1 is SGHRS and CDR2 is YFSETQ in the germline V gene. The CDR3 loop reads CASSPLATQETQYF. The DNA for the CDR3 is TGCGCCAGCAGCCCACTAGCGACCCAAGAGACCCAGTACTTC.

This clonotype was seen repeatedly, ten times or more. The genes are TRBV4-3 and TRBJ2-5; 9 bases map to TRBD2. The CDR3 has 16 residues. V gave up 0 bases and J gave up 4 bases; unmatched junction bases: 6. Germline loops: CDR1 LGHNA, CDR2 YSLEER. Here the CDR3 reads CASSQDQAGGGETQYF. CDR3 DNA: TGCGCCAGCAGCCAAGATCAAGCGGGGGGCGGAGAGACCCAGTACTTC.

This clonotype was recorded many times. The J gene is TRBJ2-1, the V gene TRBV11-2, with 13 bases lining up with TRBD2. V lost 2 bases and J lost 2; bases outside the gene matches: 0. The CDR3 spans 16 residues. In germline, CDR1 is SGHAT, CDR2 FQNNGV. CDR3 sequence (DNA): TGTGCCAGCAGCTTAACTAGCGGGGGGGCCTACAATGAGCAGTTCTTC. Translating gives CASSLTSGGAYNEQFF. Variable domain in full (rest from reference TRBV11-2 and TRBJ2-1): EAGVAQSPRYKIIEKRQSVAFWCNPISGHATLYWYQQILGQGPKLLIQFQNNGVVDDSQLPKDRFSAERLKGVDSTLKIQPAKLEDSAVYLCASSLTSGGAYNEQFFGPGTRLTVL.

This clonotype showed up many times. The chain uses TRBV11-2 and TRBJ2-3; D may be TRBD1 or TRBD2 (7 bases each). V was shortened by 4 bases and J by 5 bases, with 19 bases between the two germline ends. Germline V gene data show CDR1 as SGHAT and CDR2 as FQNNGV. The length of the CDR3 is 16 residues. CDR3 sequence reads: CASSSNRGGLGDTQYF. Written as DNA, the CDR3 is TGTGCCAGCAGCTCCAACAGGGGAGGGTTAGGAGATACGCAGTATTTT.

This clonotype was counted a few times. The chain employs TRBV7-6 and TRBJ2-7, with TRBD1 matching 11 bases. This CDR3 is 15 amino acids long. Germline CDR1 reads SGHVS; CDR2 reads FNYEAQ. V lost 5 bases, J lost 3 bases, and 6 bases stayed unmatched. The CDR3 DNA sequence: TGTGCCAGCAGCCCCCAGGACAGGGGGCTCTACGAGCAGTACTTC. This sequence encodes CASSPQDRGLYEQYF.

This clonotype has a count of ten or more. The rearrangement joins TRBV29-1 to TRBJ1-5; D is unclear. CDR1 SQVTM and CDR2 ANQGSEA come from the germline V gene. This CDR3 comprises 15 residues. The ends were cut back, 4 bases at V and 2 bases at J, with 15 bases in the middle. CDR3 sequence: CSVADGLLGNQPQHF. CDR3 in DNA: TGCAGCGTTGCTGACGGCCTTTTAGGCAATCAGCCCCAGCATTTT.

This clonotype showed up many times. This rearrangement joins TRBV6-5 to TRBJ2-7, with D possibly called TRBD1 or TRBD2 (5 bases each). The CDR3 extends over 14 amino acids. V was clipped by 2 bases and J by 3 bases, with 11 bases between them. Germline V gene lookup returns CDR1 MNHEY and CDR2 SVGAGI. CDR3 loop: CASSYRDHYYEQYF. Here the CDR3 DNA reads TGTGCCAGCAGTTACAGGGACCATTACTACGAGCAGTACTTC.

In its sample, this clonotype was seen many times. V gene TRBV3-1 combines with J gene TRBJ2-5; the match to TRBD2 covers 11 bases. CDR1 and CDR2 (germline): LGHDT, YNNKEL (reference sequence). Trimming removed 5 bases from V and 3 bases from J; junction bases left unmatched: 5. This CDR3 region has 15 residues. The CDR3 DNA reads as TGTGCCAGCAGCTACCCGGGACTAGCGGAAGAGACCCAGTACTTC. Its translation: CASSYPGLAEETQYF.

About this clonotype itself: Germline is not matched at one junction end, which may reflect a read error. V and J are TRBV4-2 and TRBJ1-3; D not resolved. The CDR3 totals 14 residues. CDR1 and CDR2 from the germline V gene are LGHNA and YNFKEQ. Here the CDR3 DNA reads TGTGCCAGCAGCCTTACAGTCTCTGAAAACACCATATATTTT. It yields the protein CASSLTVSENTIYF.